The entry that follows covers one T cell receptor beta chain sequence. This sample was taken from a study of blood T cell repertoires in COVID-19. Study in general: The analysed material was cDNA or gDNA that came from T cells, B-cell-depleted T cells, or PBMCs.

Method: immunoSEQ multiplex PCR; TCRdb's copy keeps in-frame clones and lacks some. The data show fewer than 250,000 clones, approximately 85% seen once. Recruits, aged roughly 18 to 95 years, lived in 20 to 30 US areas. Sequenced: PBMCs or T cells enriched from blood (not recorded which). The clonotype was recovered from a woman aged 50 to 60 with acute COVID-19.

The CDR3 sequence is CASSLVGGLAGKNEQYF. The CDR3 coding sequence is TGTGCCAGCAGCTTAGTGGGCGGGCTAGCGGGGAAGAACGAGCAGTACTTC. The chain combines TRBV7-2 with TRBJ2-7, with 9 bases that match TRBD2. V dropped 1 base and J dropped 5; count of bases not matched to a gene: 12. There are 17 residues in the CDR3. Looked up from germline, CDR1 is SGHTA and CDR2 is FQGNSA.